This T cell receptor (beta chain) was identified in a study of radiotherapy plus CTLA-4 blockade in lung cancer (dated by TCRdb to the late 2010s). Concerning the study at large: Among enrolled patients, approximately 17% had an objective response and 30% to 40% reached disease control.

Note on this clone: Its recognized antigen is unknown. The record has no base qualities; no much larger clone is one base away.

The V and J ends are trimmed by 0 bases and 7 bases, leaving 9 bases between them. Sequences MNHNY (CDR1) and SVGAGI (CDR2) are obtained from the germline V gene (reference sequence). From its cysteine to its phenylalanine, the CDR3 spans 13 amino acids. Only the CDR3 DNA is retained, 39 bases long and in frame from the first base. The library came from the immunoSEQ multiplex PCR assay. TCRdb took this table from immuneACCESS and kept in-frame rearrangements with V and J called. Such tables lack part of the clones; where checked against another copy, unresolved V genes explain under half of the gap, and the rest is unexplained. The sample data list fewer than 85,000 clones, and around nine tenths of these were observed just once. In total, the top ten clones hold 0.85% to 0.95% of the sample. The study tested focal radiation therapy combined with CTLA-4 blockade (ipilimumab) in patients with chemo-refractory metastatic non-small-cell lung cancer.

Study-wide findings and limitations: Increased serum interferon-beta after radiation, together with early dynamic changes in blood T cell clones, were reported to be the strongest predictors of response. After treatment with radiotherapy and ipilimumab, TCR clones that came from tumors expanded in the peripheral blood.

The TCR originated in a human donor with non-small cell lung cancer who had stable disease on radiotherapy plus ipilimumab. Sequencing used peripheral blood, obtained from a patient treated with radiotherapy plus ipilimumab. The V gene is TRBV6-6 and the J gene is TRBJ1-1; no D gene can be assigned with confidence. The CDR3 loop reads CASSYSNHDEAFF. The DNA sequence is TGTGCCAGCAGTTACTCTAACCATGATGAAGCTTTCTTT.